This T cell receptor (beta chain) emerged from a study of T cell responses to AZD1222 COVID-19 vaccine. The assay was immunoSEQ multiplex PCR, and TCRdb's table has in-frame clones only and misses some. Among roughly 97,000 clones listed, 80% to 90% were seen once. The table lists this clone with a few counts. Sequenced material: peripheral blood, taken on day 0 of AZD1222 vaccination. This receptor was identified in an adult in good health.

Here the CDR3 reads CASSSTAIEGDTQYF. Here the CDR3 DNA reads TGTGCCAGCAGCTCGACCGCAATCGAGGGGGATACGCAGTATTTT. The genes are TRBV28 and TRBJ2-3; D may be TRBD1 or TRBD2 (5 bases each). Germline lookup yields CDR1 MDHEN and CDR2 SYDVKM. V was clipped by 6 bases and J by 6 bases, with 19 bases between them. The CDR3 consists of 15 residues.